These 5 T cell receptor beta chains came from one sample sequenced in a study of OX40 agonist ivuxolimab in advanced cancers. To prepare the library, the immunoSEQ multiplex PCR assay was applied. As stored in TCRdb, this immuneACCESS dataset retains in-frame rearrangements with V and J assigned. A fraction of the clones does not appear; measured against another copy, unresolved V genes explain less than half of the discrepancy, and the remainder lacks a known reason. Present in this sample are tens of thousands of clones, around 91% of which were seen just once. Approximately 15% of the sample belongs to the ten largest clones. Material: CD4+ or CD8+ T cells sorted from blood, obtained in a trial of the OX40 agonist ivuxolimab. The receptor source for this set is an adult with an advanced solid tumor such as melanoma, head and neck, liver or kidney cancer.

The V call is TRBV29-1, the J call TRBJ1-2; D unclear. The CDR3 is 13 residues long. Trimming took off 6 bases at V and 8 bases at J, with 19 bases between the two ends. Germline values: CDR1 SQVTM, CDR2 ANQGSEA. For the CDR3, the DNA is TGCAGCGTCGCCGTCCCTTCCAGGCTGGGCTACACCTTC. Its protein is CSVAVPSRLGYTF.

This clone is labeled as medium-sized. The chain links TRBV29-1 to TRBJ1-3, with D perhaps TRBD1 (5 bases). The V end lost 1 base, the J end lost 0 bases, and 13 bases lay between the germline ends. CDR3 size: 16 residues. From germline, CDR1 is SQVTM and CDR2 ANQGSEA. The CDR3 sequence is CSVEVDSAFSGNTIYF. The CDR3 DNA reads as TGCAGCGTTGAAGTTGACAGCGCCTTCTCTGGAAACACCATATATTTT.

V usage is TRBV2 and J usage is TRBJ1-2; possible D gene TRBD1, 5 bases. The germline gives CDR1 SNHLY, CDR2 FYNNEI. This CDR3 has 14 amino acids. The V end lost 3 bases, the J end lost 5 bases, and 13 bases lay between the germline ends. Here the CDR3 reads CASSESRVQYGYTF. The CDR3 DNA reads as TGTGCCAGCAGTGAGTCCAGGGTGCAATATGGCTACACCTTC.

The CDR3 sequence is CASSLGFGNTIYF. CDR3 coding DNA: TGTGCCAGCAGCCTGGGTTTCGGAAACACCATATATTTT. The gene calls are TRBV9 and TRBJ1-3, with unresolved D. Germline CDR1 SGDLS, CDR2 YYNGEE. Trimming pared 4 bases from V and 4 bases from J, leaving 9 bases between. This CDR3 has 13 amino acids. Looking up the rest from reference TRBV9 and TRBJ1-3 gives the full variable domain: DSGVTQTPKHLITATGQRVTLRCSPRSGDLSVYWYQQSLDQGLQFLIQYYNGEERAKGNILERFSAQQFPDLHSELNLSSLELGDSALYFCASSLGFGNTIYFGEGSWLTVV.

In DNA form, the CDR3 reads TGTGCCACTCCCCGGGCGGGAAAGGTTGAAAAACTGTTTTTT. It is translated as CATPRAGKVEKLFF. The rearrangement uses TRBV7-9 and TRBJ1-4, with D hard to call. CDR3 length: 14 residues. V shed 10 bases and J shed 7 bases, with 19 bases lying between them. Per germline, CDR1 SEHNR and CDR2 FQNEAQ (reference sequence).